A single sample gave rise to the 29 T cell receptor beta chains below, sequenced in a study of T cell responses to AZD1222 COVID-19 vaccine. The method was immunoSEQ multiplex PCR; TCRdb's version includes in-frame clones alone and lacks a portion of them. The table has approximately 70,000 clones, 84% seen once. Specimen: peripheral blood, collected on day 0 of AZD1222 vaccination. Receptor source: an adult in good health.

This clone turned up a few times. V gene TRBV28 combines with J gene TRBJ1-3; possible D gene TRBD1, 6 bases. V shed 3 bases and J shed 0 bases, with 12 bases lying between them. There are 16 residues in the CDR3. Per germline, CDR1 MDHEN and CDR2 SYDVKM. CDR3 loop: CASSLTGDHSGNTIYF. The CDR3, as DNA: TGTGCCAGCAGTTTGACAGGTGATCACTCTGGAAACACCATATATTTT.

This clone was detected once. This chain uses TRBV7-8 with TRBJ2-5, with 9 bases aligning to TRBD1. With V trimmed by 3 bases and J by 5 bases, 7 bases remained unmatched. This CDR3 is built from 15 residues. Germline lookup yields CDR1 SGHVS and CDR2 FQNEAQ. Written as DNA, the CDR3 is TGTGCCAGCAGCTTCACAGGGGGCGCGATTGAGACCCAGTACTTC. This translates into CASSFTGGAIETQYF.

The sample holds a few counts of this clone. This CDR3 is CASSPLGGGEETQYF. The CDR3 DNA is TGTGCCAGCAGCCCCCTGGGCGGGGGGGAGGAGACCCAGTACTTC. The rearrangement links TRBV7-2 to TRBJ2-5; 9 bases are a match to TRBD2. The CDR3 has 15 residues. CDR1 and CDR2 from the germline V gene are SGHTA and FQGNSA. J lost 5 bases, V lost 5 bases, and 9 bases had no gene match. Full variable domain (missing parts from reference TRBV7-2 and TRBJ2-5): GAGVSQSPSNKVTEKGKDVELRCDPISGHTALYWYRQSLGQGLEFLIYFQGNSAPDKSGLPSDRFSAERTGGSVSTLTIQRTQQEDSAVYLCASSPLGGGEETQYFGPGTRLLVL.

The DNA of the CDR3 is TGTGCCAGCAGCCCCCCTCCGGGACAGGGTACCTACAATGAGCAGTTCTTC. Encoded protein: CASSPPPGQGTYNEQFF. The rearrangement joins TRBV11-2 to TRBJ2-1, with 9 bases fitting TRBD1. This CDR3 region has 17 residues. The ends lost 5 bases at V and 2 bases at J; junction bases unmatched: 10. Germline V lookup: CDR1 SGHAT, CDR2 FQNNGV.

The chain links TRBV9 to TRBJ2-5, with D possibly TRBD2 on 5 matching bases. The CDR3 is 14 residues long. CDR1 is SGDLS and CDR2 is YYNGEE in the germline V gene. Trimming removed 3 bases at V and 0 bases at J, with 9 bases between. The CDR3 reads CASSASGNQETQYF. The DNA of the CDR3 is TGTGCCAGCAGCGCCTCCGGGAACCAAGAGACCCAGTACTTC.

The chain carries TRBV10-3 and TRBJ2-5; maybe TRBD1 (6 bases). The CDR3 has 12 amino acids. V was pared by 10 bases and J by 3 bases, with 12 bases between. Germline lookup yields CDR1 ENHRY and CDR2 SYGVKD. CDR3 amino acids: CATTEGEETQYF. As DNA, the CDR3 is TGTGCCACCACCGAGGGGGAAGAGACCCAGTACTTC.

Details on this clone: The junction does not match germline at one end; this may be a read error. V is TRBV6-1 and J is TRBJ2-7, with D maybe TRBD1 (6 bases). The germline CDR1 and CDR2 sequences are MNHNS and SASEGT. This CDR3 comprises 15 residues. The CDR3 region is CASREGPGDLYEQYF. The CDR3 DNA reads as TGTGCCAGCAGAGAAGGTCCAGGGGATTTGTACGAGCAGTACTTC.

The V call is TRBV3-1 (or the pseudogene TRBV3-2), the J call TRBJ2-1, with D tentatively TRBD2 (7 bases). This CDR3 region has 15 residues. Germline values: CDR1 LGHDT, CDR2 YNNKEL (reference sequence). The germline V and J ends were trimmed by 0 bases and 7 bases, with 13 bases remaining between them. The CDR3 here is CASSQDGGRWNEQFF. As DNA, the CDR3 is TGTGCCAGCAGCCAAGACGGGGGGCGGTGGAATGAGCAGTTCTTC.

The rearrangement uses TRBV3-1 (or the pseudogene TRBV3-2) and TRBJ2-7; D gene unclear. V was pared by 5 bases and J by 2 bases, with 13 bases between. Germline V gene sequence: CDR1 LGHDT, CDR2 YNNKEL (reference sequence). The CDR3 is made up of 14 amino acids. The CDR3: CASSFFQTAYEQYF. CDR3 DNA: TGTGCCAGCAGCTTTTTTCAAACCGCCTACGAGCAGTACTTC.

In DNA form, the CDR3 reads TGTGCCTGGAGTCCTACAGGGGGCGCGTCATTCTCCTATAATTCACCCCTCCACTTT. Translated, it gives CAWSPTGGASFSYNSPLHF. This rearrangement joins TRBV30 to TRBJ1-6; 9 nucleotides line up with TRBD1. V lost 2 bases, J lost 0 bases, and 11 bases stayed unmatched. The CDR3 totals 19 residues. Germline V gene lookup returns CDR1 GTSNPN and CDR2 SVGIG (reference sequence).

This chain joins TRBV5-1 and TRBJ2-3; TRBD2 aligns across 7 bases. The J segment lost 2 bases and the V segment lost 0 bases, leaving 9 bases of the junction unmatched. Germline CDR1 is SGHRS and CDR2 is YFSETQ. The CDR3 has 17 residues. The CDR3 nucleotides read TGCGCCAGCAGCTTGGAGTGGGTAGCGGGCCACACAGATACGCAGTATTTT. This translates into CASSLEWVAGHTDTQYF.

This clone was seen just once. The chain combines TRBV11-2 with TRBJ2-3, with D hard to call. The CDR3 spans 15 residues. V was cut by 4 bases and J by 4 bases, with 15 bases left in between. Per germline, CDR1 SGHAT and CDR2 FQNNGV. CDR3 DNA: TGTGCCAGCAGCTCTCAGTGGGGTACCCCAGATACGCAGTATTTT. It encodes CASSSQWGTPDTQYF.

J is TRBJ1-4 and V is TRBV11-2; no clear D. V lost 4 bases to trimming and J lost 7 bases, with 13 bases between them. Per germline, CDR1 SGHAT and CDR2 FQNNGV. The CDR3 loop spans 14 amino acids. CDR3 DNA sequence: TGTGCCAGCAGCTCTCAGGTCACGGGTGAAAAACTGTTTTTT. Translation gives CASSSQVTGEKLFF.

This chain connects TRBV11-3 to TRBJ2-7; 9 nucleotides align to TRBD1. From germline, CDR1 is SGHNT and CDR2 YENEEA. CDR3 length: 12 amino acids. Trimming at V came to 4 bases and at J to 10 bases, leaving 5 bases not matched to a gene. CDR3 coding DNA: TGTGCCAGCAGCTCGTACAGGGGGCGACAGTACTTC. This codes for CASSSYRGRQYF.

The chain has TRBV5-8 and TRBJ2-2; D may be TRBD1 (6 bases). The germline V and J ends were trimmed by 4 bases and 0 bases, with 13 bases remaining between them. CDR3 length: 16 amino acids. In germline, CDR1 is SGHTS, CDR2 YDEGEE. The CDR3 loop is CASSPGTTSNTGELFF. The CDR3 bases are TGTGCCAGCAGCCCCGGGACAACCTCGAACACCGGGGAGCTGTTTTTT.

The chain couples TRBV7-9 to TRBJ2-7; unclear D gene. Trimming pared 3 bases from V and 4 bases from J, leaving 7 bases between. CDR1 and CDR2 (germline): SEHNR, FQNEAQ (reference sequence). The CDR3 contains 12 residues. The CDR3 here is CASSLQGYEQYF. The CDR3, as DNA: TGTGCCAGCAGCTTGCAAGGGTACGAGCAGTACTTC.

The rearrangement joins TRBV2 to TRBJ1-1, with unresolved D. The V and J ends lost 0 bases and 5 bases respectively, with 13 bases between them. CDR3 size: 15 residues. Germline-derived CDR1 and CDR2 are SNHLY and FYNNEI. The CDR3 DNA reads as TGTGCCAGCAGTGAAGCTAAAACACTCCGAACTGAAGCTTTCTTT. Translation gives CASSEAKTLRTEAFF.

The CDR3 DNA follows: TGTGCCAGCAGCATCGGACTAGTACGGGGGGCAGAGACCCAGTACTTC. It yields the protein CASSIGLVRGAETQYF. The chain joins TRBV5-6 to TRBJ2-5; D is possibly TRBD2 (7 bases). V lost 4 bases and J lost 4, with 20 bases in between. Germline loops: CDR1 SGHDT, CDR2 YYEEEE. The CDR3 is 16 residues long.

V and J are TRBV2 and TRBJ1-5; TRBD1 matches at 11 bases. The J segment lost 1 base and the V segment lost 7 bases, leaving 3 bases of the junction unmatched. This CDR3 spans 15 amino acids. Germline lookup yields CDR1 SNHLY and CDR2 FYNNEI. The CDR3 region has the DNA TGTGCCAGCACAGGGACAGGGGGAAGCAATCAGCCCCAGCATTTT. Protein: CASTGTGGSNQPQHF.

V gene TRBV5-4 combines with J gene TRBJ1-4; TRBD1 is a possible D gene (6 bases). The germline V gene has CDR1 SGHNT and CDR2 YYREEE (reference sequence). Between the trimmed V and J ends, which lost 0 bases and 14 bases, there was a span of 14 bases. This CDR3 has 13 residues. CDR3 loop: CASSLAGGASLFF. The CDR3 DNA sequence: TGTGCCAGCAGCTTGGCTGGGGGCGCATCGCTGTTTTTT.

The gene calls are TRBV7-2 and TRBJ1-6; 7 positions match TRBD1. The CDR3 contains 16 residues. Trimming cost V 5 bases and J 7 bases; bases outside gene matches: 11. Looked up from germline, CDR1 is SGHTA and CDR2 is FQGNSA. CDR3 sequence: CASSPGDSNSNSPLHF. CDR3 in DNA: TGTGCCAGCAGCCCCGGGGACAGTAACTCGAATTCACCCCTCCACTTT.

The chain has TRBV24-1 and TRBJ1-3; 7 nucleotides agree with TRBD1. V lost 4 bases, J lost 0 bases, and 5 bases stayed unmatched. Germline assignment: CDR1 KGHDR and CDR2 SFDVKD. The CDR3 is 16 residues long. This CDR3 is CATSDGRDSSGNTIYF. CDR3 DNA sequence: TGTGCCACCAGTGACGGTAGGGACAGCTCTGGAAACACCATATATTTT.

The chain combines TRBV4-2 with TRBJ2-5; a possible D gene is TRBD1 (5 bases). Germline CDR1 reads LGHNA; CDR2 reads YNFKEQ. Trimming took 0 bases from V and 2 from J, leaving 10 bases between them. CDR3 length: 15 residues. In DNA form, the CDR3 reads TGTGCCAGCAGCCAAGACGTAGGGGTTCAAGAGACCCAGTACTTC. As protein: CASSQDVGVQETQYF.

V gene TRBV28 combines with J gene TRBJ1-5, with 8 positions matching TRBD1. The CDR3 extends over 14 amino acids. V was clipped by 3 bases and J by 6 bases; unmatched bases: 4. CDR1 is MDHEN and CDR2 is SYDVKM in the germline V gene. The CDR3 DNA reads as TGTGCCAGCAGTTTCCAGACAGGGGTTCAGCCCCAGCATTTT. It yields the protein CASSFQTGVQPQHF.

The CDR3 DNA is TGTGCCAGCAGTTTTGGGTCAGGTTACTCCTACGAGCAGTACTTC. Amino acids: CASSFGSGYSYEQYF. The chain recombines TRBV28 with TRBJ2-7; D not resolved. CDR3 length: 15 amino acids. Germline CDR1 is MDHEN and CDR2 is SYDVKM. With 3 bases removed from V and 0 bases from J, the gap between germline ends came to 12 bases.

The chain joins TRBV11-3 to TRBJ1-1; D is ambiguous. The length of the CDR3 is 12 residues. The germline V and J ends were trimmed by 4 bases and 2 bases, with 5 bases remaining between them. The germline gives CDR1 SGHNT, CDR2 YENEEA. The CDR3 coding sequence is TGTGCCAGCAGCTCGCGTAACACTGAAGCTTTCTTT. Translated, it gives CASSSRNTEAFF.

The J gene is TRBJ1-4, the V gene TRBV7-9; TRBD1 might be the D (5 bases). Germline V CDR1 and CDR2: SEHNR, FQNEAQ (reference sequence). Trimming took 2 bases from V and 1 from J, leaving 11 bases between them. The CDR3 extends over 16 amino acids. This chain's CDR3 is CASSLLGGETNEKLFF. The CDR3 nucleotides read TGTGCCAGCAGCTTACTTGGGGGAGAAACTAATGAAAAACTGTTTTTT.

This chain joins TRBV7-3 and TRBJ2-5, with a possible D match to TRBD2 (6 bases). Germline lookup yields CDR1 SGHTA and CDR2 FQGTGA. The V and J ends lost 0 bases and 5 bases respectively, with 10 bases between them. The CDR3 totals 14 residues. This CDR3 is CASSLTGGGETQYF. CDR3 in DNA: TGTGCCAGCAGCTTAACCGGGGGTGGCGAGACCCAGTACTTC.

J is TRBJ1-2 and V is TRBV7-9; weak D call: TRBD1 (6 bases). The V gene lost 5 bases and the J gene lost 6 bases, with 13 bases spanning the gap. The CDR3 is 13 residues long. Germline V gene data show CDR1 as SEHNR and CDR2 as FQNEAQ (reference sequence). CDR3 in DNA: TGTGCCAGCAGCATCAGGGGATTTGATGGCTACACCTTC. It is translated as CASSIRGFDGYTF.